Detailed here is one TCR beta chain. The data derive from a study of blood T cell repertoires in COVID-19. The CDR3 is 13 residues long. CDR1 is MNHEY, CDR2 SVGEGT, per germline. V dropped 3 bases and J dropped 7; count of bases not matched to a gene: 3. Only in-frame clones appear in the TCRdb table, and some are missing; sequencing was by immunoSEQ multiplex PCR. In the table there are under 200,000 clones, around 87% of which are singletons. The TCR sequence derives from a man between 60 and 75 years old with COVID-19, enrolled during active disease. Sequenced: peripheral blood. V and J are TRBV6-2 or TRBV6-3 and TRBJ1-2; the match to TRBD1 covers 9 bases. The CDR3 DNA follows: TGTGCCAGCAGTTATACAGGGGGCGGTGGCTACACCTTC. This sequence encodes CASSYTGGGGYTF.